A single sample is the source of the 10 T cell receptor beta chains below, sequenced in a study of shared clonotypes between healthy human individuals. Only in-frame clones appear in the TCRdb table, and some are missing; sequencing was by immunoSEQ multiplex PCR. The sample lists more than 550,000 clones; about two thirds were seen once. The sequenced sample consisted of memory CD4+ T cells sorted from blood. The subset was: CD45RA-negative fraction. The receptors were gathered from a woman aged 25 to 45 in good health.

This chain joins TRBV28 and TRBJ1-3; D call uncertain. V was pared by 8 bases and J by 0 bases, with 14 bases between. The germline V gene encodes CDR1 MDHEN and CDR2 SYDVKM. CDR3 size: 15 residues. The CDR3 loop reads CASCLMTRSGNTIYF. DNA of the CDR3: TGTGCCAGCTGTCTTATGACCCGCTCTGGAAACACCATATATTTT.

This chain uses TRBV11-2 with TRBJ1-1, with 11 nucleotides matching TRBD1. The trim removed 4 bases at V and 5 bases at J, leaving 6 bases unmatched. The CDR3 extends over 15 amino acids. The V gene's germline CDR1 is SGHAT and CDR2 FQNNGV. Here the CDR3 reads CASSYGGTGGTEAFF. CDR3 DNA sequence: TGTGCCAGCAGCTATGGGGGGACAGGGGGAACTGAAGCTTTCTTT.

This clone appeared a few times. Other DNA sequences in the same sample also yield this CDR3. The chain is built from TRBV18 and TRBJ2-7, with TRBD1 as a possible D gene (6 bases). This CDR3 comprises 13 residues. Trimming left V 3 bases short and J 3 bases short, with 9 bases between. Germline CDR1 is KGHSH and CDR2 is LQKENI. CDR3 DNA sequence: TGTGCCAGCTCACCGGACAGCCTCTACGAGCAGTACTTC. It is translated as CASSPDSLYEQYF.

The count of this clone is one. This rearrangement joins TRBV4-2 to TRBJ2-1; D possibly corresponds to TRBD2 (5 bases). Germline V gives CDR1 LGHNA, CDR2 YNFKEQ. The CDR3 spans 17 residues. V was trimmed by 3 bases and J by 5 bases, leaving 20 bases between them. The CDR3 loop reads CASSQPPGGTKNNEQFF. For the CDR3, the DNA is TGTGCCAGCAGCCAGCCCCCCGGAGGTACAAAAAACAATGAGCAGTTCTTC.

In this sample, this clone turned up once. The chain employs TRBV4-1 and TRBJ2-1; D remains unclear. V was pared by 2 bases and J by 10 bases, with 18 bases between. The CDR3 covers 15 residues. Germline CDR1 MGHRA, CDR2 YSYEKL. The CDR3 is CASSQNPPMEREQFF. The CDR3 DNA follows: TGCGCCAGCAGCCAAAACCCACCAATGGAAAGGGAGCAGTTCTTC.

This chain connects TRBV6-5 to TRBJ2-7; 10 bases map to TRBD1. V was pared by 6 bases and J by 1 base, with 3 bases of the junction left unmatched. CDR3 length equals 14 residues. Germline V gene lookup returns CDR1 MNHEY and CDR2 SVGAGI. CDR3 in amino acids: CASRPGQGSYEQYF. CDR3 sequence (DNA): TGTGCCAGCAGGCCGGGACAGGGGTCCTACGAGCAGTACTTC.

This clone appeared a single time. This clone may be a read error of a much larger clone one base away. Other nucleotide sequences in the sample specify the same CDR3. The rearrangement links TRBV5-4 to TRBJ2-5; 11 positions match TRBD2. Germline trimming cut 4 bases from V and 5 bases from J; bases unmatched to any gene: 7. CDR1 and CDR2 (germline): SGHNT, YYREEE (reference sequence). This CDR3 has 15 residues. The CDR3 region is CASSVAGGPGETQYF. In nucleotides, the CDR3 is TGTGCCAGCAGCGTAGCGGGAGGGCCGGGGGAGACCCAGTACTTC.

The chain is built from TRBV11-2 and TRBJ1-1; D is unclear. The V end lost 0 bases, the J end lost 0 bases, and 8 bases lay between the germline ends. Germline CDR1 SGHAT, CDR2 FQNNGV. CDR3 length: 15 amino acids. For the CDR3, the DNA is TGTGCCAGCAGCTTAGATGCAGGACTGAACACTGAAGCTTTCTTT. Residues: CASSLDAGLNTEAFF.

The CDR3 loop is CARELGNTEAFF. CDR3 DNA: TGTGCCAGAGAGTTGGGGAACACTGAAGCTTTCTTT. The gene calls are TRBV5-8 and TRBJ1-1; D not resolved. V shed 8 bases and J shed 1 base, with 9 bases lying between them. This CDR3 contains 12 residues. The germline gives CDR1 SGHTS, CDR2 YDEGEE.

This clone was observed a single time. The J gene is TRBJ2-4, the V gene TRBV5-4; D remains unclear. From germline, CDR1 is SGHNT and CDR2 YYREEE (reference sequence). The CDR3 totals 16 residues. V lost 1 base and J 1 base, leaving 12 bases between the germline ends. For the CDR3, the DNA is TGTGCCAGCAGCTTGCGTAGCTTAGAGGCCAAAAACATTCAGTACTTC. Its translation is CASSLRSLEAKNIQYF.